The 13 T cell receptor beta chains in this list originate from one sample, sequenced in a study of T cells in tuberculosis. This table comes from immunoSEQ multiplex PCR, and its TCRdb copy is limited to in-frame clones, with some not included. This sample has about 37,000 clones, with approximately 90% found just once. Time point in this sample: new active TB diagnosis, blood taken before or within 7 days of starting treatment. Sequences were derived from PBMCs, sampled at tuberculosis diagnosis. The receptors stem from an adult with tuberculosis.

This chain uses TRBV25-1 with TRBJ1-1; TRBD1 agrees at 9 bases. CDR1 and CDR2 from the germline V gene are MGHDK and SYGVNS. There are 18 residues in the CDR3. V dropped 3 bases and J dropped 5; count of bases not matched to a gene: 16. The CDR3 nucleotides read TGTGCCAGCAGTGATAAAACCCTCAGGGGACAGGGTCTAACTGAAGCTTTCTTT. It is translated as CASSDKTLRGQGLTEAFF.

J is TRBJ2-7 and V is TRBV6-1; 7 positions agree with TRBD1. This CDR3 is built from 14 residues. V lost 4 bases and J lost 4; bases outside the gene matches: 7. Germline CDR1 reads MNHNS; CDR2 reads SASEGT. The CDR3 here is CASSGRQGRYEQYV. CDR3 nucleotide sequence: TGTGCCAGCAGTGGACGACAGGGCCGTTACGAGCAGTACGTC.

The chain combines TRBV12-5 with TRBJ1-1; perhaps TRBD1 as D (5 bases). The germline V gene has CDR1 LGHNT and CDR2 FRNRAP. Trimming took off 1 base at V and 3 bases at J, with 9 bases between the two ends. This CDR3 spans 14 amino acids. DNA of the CDR3: TGTGCTAGTGGTTTGGCCCCAGGGTACACTGAAGCTTTCTTT. Protein sequence: CASGLAPGYTEAFF.

The CDR3 region is CASTLDTSNYGYTF. The CDR3 DNA sequence: TGTGCCAGTACCCTGGACACTTCTAACTATGGCTACACCTTC. The genes are TRBV19 and TRBJ1-2; the D gene is possibly TRBD1 (5 bases). The CDR3 totals 14 residues. The germline V gene has CDR1 LNHDA and CDR2 SQIVND (reference sequence). Trimming took 7 bases from V and 0 from J, leaving 12 bases between them.

The chain has TRBV5-6 and TRBJ1-4; 8 bases match TRBD1. The CDR3 contains 14 residues. Germline V gene data show CDR1 as SGHDT and CDR2 as YYEEEE. After removal of 4 bases from V and 4 bases from J, the junction contained 3 bases not matched to a gene. The CDR3 is CASSLGQGNEKLFF. The CDR3 DNA is TGTGCCAGCAGCCTTGGACAGGGTAATGAAAAACTGTTTTTT.

This chain uses TRBV6-1 with TRBJ1-3, with D perhaps TRBD1 (6 bases). The CDR3 sequence is 15 residues long. Trimming stripped 6 bases from V and 4 bases from J, with 16 bases between. CDR1 is MNHNS, CDR2 SASEGT, per germline. The CDR3 nucleotides read TGTGCCAGCAGCCCGGACAGCCAAAAAGGAAACACCATATATTTT. Its protein is CASSPDSQKGNTIYF.

The chain combines TRBV5-6 with TRBJ1-2, with D possibly being TRBD1 (5 bases). Germline loops: CDR1 SGHDT, CDR2 YYEEEE. CDR3 length equals 13 residues. V was shortened by 0 bases and J by 5 bases, with 8 bases between the two germline ends. CDR3 sequence (DNA): TGTGCCAGCAGCTTGGAAACAGGTTATGGCTACACCTTC. The encoded protein is CASSLETGYGYTF.

The chain's CDR3 is CASSSGTGLGEQFF. The CDR3 region has the DNA TGTGCCAGCAGTTCCGGGACAGGCTTAGGTGAGCAGTTCTTC. This chain uses TRBV27 with TRBJ2-1; 8 nucleotides agree with TRBD1. CDR3 length: 14 residues. Trimming at V came to 4 bases and at J to 9 bases, leaving 8 bases not matched to a gene. Germline-derived CDR1 and CDR2 are MNHEY and SMNVEV (reference sequence).

This chain joins TRBV4-3 and TRBJ1-4; D gene uncertain. The CDR3 spans 16 residues. Trimming left V 0 bases short and J 8 bases short, with 16 bases between. Germline CDR1 LGHNA, CDR2 YSLEER. CDR3 nucleotide sequence: TGCGCCAGCAGCCAAGATCAGTGGCTGTCGGAGGAAAAACTGTTTTTT. Protein product: CASSQDQWLSEEKLFF.

The genes are TRBV7-8 and TRBJ2-3; 9 bases are a match to TRBD1. CDR1 and CDR2 from the germline V gene are SGHVS and FQNEAQ. CDR3 length: 16 amino acids. Unmatched junction bases numbered 15, after V lost 11 bases and J lost 3 bases. CDR3 protein: CAASRGQGLGTDTQYF. The CDR3 coding sequence is TGTGCCGCCTCCCGGGGACAGGGCTTAGGAACAGATACGCAGTATTTT. The full variable domain, in which reference TRBV7-8 and TRBJ2-3 provide the parts outside the CDR3, is GAGVSQSPRYKVAKRGQDVALRCDPISGHVSLFWYQQALGQGPEFLTYFQNEAQLDKSGLPSDRFFAERPEGSVSTLKIQRTQQEDSAVYLCAASRGQGLGTDTQYFGPGTRLTVL.

This chain connects TRBV6-6 to TRBJ2-1; 7 bases fit TRBD2. The germline V gene encodes CDR1 MNHNY and CDR2 SVGAGI (reference sequence). The length of the CDR3 is 15 residues. Trimming took 6 bases from V and 0 from J; bases not matched to a gene: 5. The CDR3 loop is CASSPQRGSYNEQFF. CDR3 bases: TGTGCCAGCAGCCCTCAGCGGGGCTCCTACAATGAGCAGTTCTTC.

The CDR3 region is CASTSVLDTEAFF. CDR3 nucleotides: TGTGCCAGCACTTCCGTGTTAGACACTGAAGCTTTCTTT. The chain recombines TRBV6-1 with TRBJ1-1; D remains unclear. V was shortened by 7 bases and J by 3 bases, with 12 bases between the two germline ends. Germline-derived CDR1 and CDR2 are MNHNS and SASEGT. The CDR3 is made up of 13 amino acids.

The chain uses TRBV4-3 and TRBJ1-2; 9 bases are shared with TRBD1. The CDR3 is made up of 14 amino acids. V was clipped by 3 bases and J by 3 bases; unmatched bases: 2. Per the germline V gene, CDR1 is LGHNA and CDR2 is YSLEER. The chain's CDR3 is CASSQDRGDYGYTF. In DNA, the CDR3 is TGCGCCAGCAGCCAGGACAGGGGCGACTATGGCTACACCTTC.